This T cell receptor beta chain is drawn from a study of CD8 T cells in Susac syndrome. Whole-study findings and limits: TCR sequencing and HLA analysis covered a relatively small number of individuals. The greatest CD8+ clonal expansion in Susac occurred in TEMRA cells and in active patients.

Comment on this clonotype: Its antigen is not known.

With random hexamers, reverse transcription was performed on roughly 0.5 to 1 ug of RNA. By means of immunoSEQ multiplex PCR, TCR beta CDR3 spanning 54 Vbeta and 13 Jbeta underwent amplification. TCRdb redid the calling of the immunoSEQ multiplex PCR reads with MiXCR, one entry per CDR3 protein. The sample contains some 50,000 distinct CDR3 sequences, over 90% of which appear only once. The TEMRA cells underwent FACS enrichment, while the CD8+ and CD4+ T cells underwent negative isolation. Source material: CD8+ T cells from PBMCs. The clonotype comes from a human donor with Susac syndrome.

CDR3 nucleotides: TGTGCCAGCAGGATCACGGACGGGACCTACGAGCAGTACTTC. Protein: CASRITDGTYEQYF. The chain recombines TRBV28 with TRBJ2-7; D may be TRBD2 (5 bases). V dropped 6 bases and J dropped 2 bases, with 14 bases sitting between them. CDR1 is MDHEN and CDR2 is SYDVKM in the germline V gene. The CDR3 contains 14 residues.